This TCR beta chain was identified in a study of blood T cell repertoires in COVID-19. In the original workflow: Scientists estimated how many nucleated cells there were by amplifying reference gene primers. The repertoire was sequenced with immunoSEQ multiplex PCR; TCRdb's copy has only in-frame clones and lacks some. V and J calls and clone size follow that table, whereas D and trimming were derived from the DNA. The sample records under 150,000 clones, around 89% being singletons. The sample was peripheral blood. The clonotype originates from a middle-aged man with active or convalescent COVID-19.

CDR3 sequence (DNA): TGTGCCAGCAGCCGTGCCCGGGTCTACGAGCAGTACTTC. It encodes CASSRARVYEQYF. The chain combines TRBV3-1 (or the pseudogene TRBV3-2) with TRBJ2-7; D ambiguous. CDR1 is LGHDT, CDR2 YNNKEL, per germline (reference sequence). This CDR3 has 13 residues. V was shortened by 4 bases and J by 3 bases, with 10 bases between the two germline ends.